This TCR beta chain is from a study of cytomegalovirus exposure and HLA in healthy donors. Concerning this clone: Its specificity is unknown.

Germline trimming cut 2 bases from V and 5 bases from J; bases unmatched to any gene: 21. The CDR3 covers 21 residues. CDR1 and CDR2 (germline): MNHNS, SASEGT. Study-level points and caveats: Based on reports, TCR beta sequences accurately predicted HLA-A and HLA-B alleles for most subjects.

The PCR was carried out with 60 Vbeta primers and 13 Jbeta primers. The assay was immunoSEQ multiplex PCR, and TCRdb's table has in-frame clones only and misses some. The table has about 89,000 clones, less than 85% seen once. This chain uses TRBV6-1 with TRBJ2-1, with TRBD1 matching over 10 bases. The receptor was derived from a man aged 40-49 years in good health and CMV-seropositive. The sample comprised PBMCs. The CDR3 DNA follows: TGTGCCAGCAGTGAAAAATACGCCGGGACAGGGGCGGACTGGCGCGACAATGAGCAGTTCTTC. It translates to CASSEKYAGTGADWRDNEQFF.